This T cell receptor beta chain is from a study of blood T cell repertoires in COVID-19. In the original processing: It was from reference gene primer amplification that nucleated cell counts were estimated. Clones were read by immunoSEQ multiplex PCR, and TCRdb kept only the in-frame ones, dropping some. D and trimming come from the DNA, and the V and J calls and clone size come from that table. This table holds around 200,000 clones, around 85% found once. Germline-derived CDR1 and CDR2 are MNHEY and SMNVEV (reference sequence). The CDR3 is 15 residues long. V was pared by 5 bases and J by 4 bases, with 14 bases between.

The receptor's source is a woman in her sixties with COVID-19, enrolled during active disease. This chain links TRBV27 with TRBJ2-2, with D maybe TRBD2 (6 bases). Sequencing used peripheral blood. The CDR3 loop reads CASSVGLLITGELFF. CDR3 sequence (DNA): TGTGCCAGCAGTGTGGGACTTCTTATCACCGGGGAGCTGTTTTTT.